These 17 T cell receptor beta chains were all obtained from the same sample, sequenced in a study of shared clonotypes between healthy human individuals (TCRdb year 2020). Library method: the immunoSEQ multiplex PCR assay. In TCRdb, the immuneACCESS table is reduced to in-frame sequences with V and J assigned. These tables do not hold every clone; where another copy was compared, an unresolved V gene accounts for under half, and the others remain unexplained. The table for this sample lists under 600,000 clones; approximately 95% of them were counted only once. 0.055% to 0.075% of the sample comes from the top ten. Material for sequencing was naive CD4+ T cells sorted from blood. The intended sense of this specimen's cell subset or site label: CD45RA+ positively selected. Source of these receptors: a woman aged 30 to 39 in good health.

J is TRBJ2-1 and V is TRBV7-6, with D hard to call. The CDR3 totals 15 residues. Germline CDR1 is SGHVS and CDR2 is FNYEAQ. V lost 1 base to trimming and J lost 7 bases, with 14 bases between them. The CDR3 sequence is CASSLVLGMKNEQFF. The CDR3 DNA reads TGTGCCAGCAGCTTAGTGCTGGGGATGAAAAATGAGCAGTTCTTC.

The chain has TRBV10-2 and TRBJ2-3; D is undetermined. The germline gives CDR1 WSHSY, CDR2 SAAADI. The CDR3 runs 13 residues. V was clipped by 0 bases and J by 6 bases, with 7 bases between them. CDR3 protein: CASSESSRDTQYF. For the CDR3, the DNA is TGCGCCAGCAGTGAGTCTTCGCGGGATACGCAGTATTTT.

This rearrangement joins TRBV28 to TRBJ2-7; D is unresolved. CDR3 size: 15 residues. Between the trimmed V and J ends, which lost 3 bases and 4 bases, there was a span of 16 bases. The germline V gene encodes CDR1 MDHEN and CDR2 SYDVKM. The CDR3 is CASSLPPLRHYEQYF. The DNA for the CDR3 is TGTGCCAGCAGTTTGCCCCCACTGAGGCATTACGAGCAGTACTTC. The variable domain in full, completed from reference TRBV28 and TRBJ2-7, reads DVKVTQSSRYLVKRTGEKVFLECVQDMDHENMFWYRQDPGLGLRLIYFSYDVKMKEKGDIPEGYSVSREKKERFSLILESASTNQTSMYLCASSLPPLRHYEQYFGPGTRLTVT.

The V and J genes are TRBV18 and TRBJ2-1; no clear D gene. Per germline, CDR1 KGHSH and CDR2 LQKENI. The CDR3 runs 13 residues. Trimming stripped 2 bases from V and 4 bases from J, with 6 bases between. CDR3 nucleotide sequence: TGTGCCAGCTCACCAGGCCAGTACAATGAGCAGTTCTTC. It yields the protein CASSPGQYNEQFF.

The genes are TRBV6-6 and TRBJ1-5, with TRBD1 matching 12 bases. V gave up 5 bases and J gave up 4 bases; unmatched junction bases: 3. The CDR3 loop spans 15 amino acids. Germline CDR1 MNHNY, CDR2 SVGAGI (reference sequence). CDR3 bases: TGTGCCAGCAGTGGGGACAGGGGGCGAAATCAGCCCCAGCATTTT. It translates to CASSGDRGRNQPQHF.

J is TRBJ1-2 and V is TRBV28; D is undetermined. The CDR3 is 16 amino acids. The ends were cut back, 2 bases at V and 0 bases at J, with 13 bases in the middle. Germline assignment: CDR1 MDHEN and CDR2 SYDVKM. The CDR3 bases are TGTGCCAGCAGTTTAGGACCGTTGGGAACTAACTATGGCTACACCTTC. Amino acid sequence: CASSLGPLGTNYGYTF.

This clone was observed once. The gene calls are TRBV7-9 and TRBJ1-1; D possibly corresponds to TRBD1 (6 bases). This CDR3 region has 16 residues. The V gene's germline CDR1 is SEHNR and CDR2 FQNEAQ (reference sequence). The V and J ends lost 7 bases and 2 bases respectively, with 20 bases between them. The chain's CDR3 is CASNSGTFGLNTEAFF. CDR3 in DNA: TGTGCCAGCAACTCCGGGACATTTGGTTTAAACACTGAAGCTTTCTTT.

This rearrangement joins TRBV6-4 to TRBJ2-1, with a possible D match to TRBD2 (6 bases). Germline CDR1 is MRHNA and CDR2 is SNTAGT. V lost 0 bases, J lost 7 bases, and 19 bases lay in between. The CDR3 loop spans 17 amino acids. The CDR3 DNA follows: TGTGCCAGCAGTGACTCGAACTCCACTCTAGCGTGGAATGAGCAGTTCTTC. Amino acids: CASSDSNSTLAWNEQFF.

The chain recombines TRBV28 with TRBJ2-7, with D perhaps TRBD2 (5 bases). The germline V and J ends were trimmed by 4 bases and 3 bases, with 16 bases remaining between them. Germline V gives CDR1 MDHEN, CDR2 SYDVKM. The CDR3 covers 15 residues. The CDR3 DNA follows: TGTGCCAGCAGTTCATCCCTGGGAGCTTTCTACGAGCAGTACTTC. Its translation: CASSSSLGAFYEQYF. Full variable domain (missing parts from reference TRBV28 and TRBJ2-7): DVKVTQSSRYLVKRTGEKVFLECVQDMDHENMFWYRQDPGLGLRLIYFSYDVKMKEKGDIPEGYSVSREKKERFSLILESASTNQTSMYLCASSSSLGAFYEQYFGPGTRLTVT.

The gene calls are TRBV2 and TRBJ2-2, with D uncertain. Germline CDR1 SNHLY, CDR2 FYNNEI. The CDR3 loop spans 14 amino acids. Trimming shortened V by 0 bases and J by 5 bases, and 7 bases separated the two germline ends. This chain's CDR3 is CASSEAQWTGELFF. The DNA for the CDR3 is TGTGCCAGCAGTGAAGCCCAGTGGACCGGGGAGCTGTTTTTT.

The chain links TRBV15 to TRBJ2-4, with D uncertain. Trimming removed 8 bases at V and 0 bases at J, with 14 bases between. Germline V gene sequence: CDR1 LNHNV, CDR2 YYDKDF (reference sequence). CDR3 size: 15 residues. The CDR3: CATPAPGLAKNIQYF. The DNA of the CDR3 is TGTGCCACCCCAGCCCCAGGTCTAGCCAAAAACATTCAGTACTTC.

The V gene is TRBV28, the J gene TRBJ2-5, with D uncertain. From germline, CDR1 is MDHEN and CDR2 SYDVKM. This CDR3 comprises 23 residues. Trimming removed 3 bases at V and 1 base at J, with 36 bases between. The DNA for the CDR3 is TGTGCCAGCAGTTTGTTTAGGCTCGGTGGAAGGGTAGCCTTCACCGACCTCCAAGAGACCCAGTACTTC. This sequence encodes CASSLFRLGGRVAFTDLQETQYF.

As concerns this clone: This CDR3 is also generated by other DNA sequences in the sample. CDR3 nucleotide sequence: TGTGCCAGCAGAGCGGTGGGTCAGCCCCAGCATTTT. Translated: CASRAVGQPQHF. The V and J genes are TRBV2 and TRBJ1-5; D not certain. The V end lost 6 bases, the J end lost 6 bases, and 9 bases lay between the germline ends. CDR3 length equals 12 residues. Germline CDR1 SNHLY, CDR2 FYNNEI.

CDR3 sequence reads: CASSRLRNTGELFF. The CDR3 DNA sequence: TGTGCCAGCAGTCGTCTTAGAAACACCGGGGAGCTGTTTTTT. The chain recombines TRBV7-2 with TRBJ2-2; unclear D gene. Trimming took off 6 bases at V and 2 bases at J, with 10 bases between the two ends. CDR1 SGHTA and CDR2 FQGNSA come from the germline V gene. The CDR3 is 14 amino acids.

The chain recombines TRBV10-3 with TRBJ2-6; no firm D call. Trimming took 4 bases from V and 0 from J, leaving 4 bases between them. The CDR3 length is 14 residues. Germline loops: CDR1 ENHRY, CDR2 SYGVKD. This CDR3 reads CAISASSGANVLTF. CDR3 nucleotide sequence: TGTGCCATCAGTGCCTCCTCTGGGGCCAACGTCCTGACTTTC.

The V call is TRBV4-1, the J call TRBJ2-3; a weak D match, TRBD1 (6 bases). Germline V gives CDR1 MGHRA, CDR2 YSYEKL. The V gene lost 4 bases and the J gene lost 3 bases, with 17 bases spanning the gap. The CDR3 is 16 amino acids. The CDR3 DNA reads TGCGCCAGCAGCCCCTACCGGACAGACCTAACAGATACGCAGTATTTT. It yields the protein CASSPYRTDLTDTQYF.

This chain joins TRBV6-1 and TRBJ1-3; D gene uncertain. The germline V gene has CDR1 MNHNS and CDR2 SASEGT. This CDR3 is built from 13 residues. The V and J ends lost 3 bases and 4 bases respectively, with 7 bases between them. The CDR3 loop is CASSDERGNTIYF. Written as DNA, the CDR3 is TGTGCCAGCAGTGATGAGCGAGGAAACACCATATATTTT.